The 21 T cell receptor beta chains given below trace back to one sample, sequenced in a study of blood T cells in healthy people across ages. A second PCR, run for roughly 7 to 11 cycles, used a sample-barcoded 5' primer plus a J-beta primer mix. TCRdb fed the 5' RACE reads into MiXCR, producing one record per CDR3 protein. The sample yields roughly 680,000 distinct CDR3 sequences, roughly half seen once. Input material: blood. The receptors come from a woman aged 80 or over in good health.

This clonotype came up once. V usage is TRBV4-3 and J usage is TRBJ2-1; D possibly corresponds to TRBD2 (6 bases). The CDR3 has 15 amino acids. Between the trimmed V and J ends, which lost 8 bases and 0 bases, there was a span of 14 bases. Germline CDR1 LGHNA, CDR2 YSLEER. CDR3: CASSRIAASYNEQFF. CDR3 sequence (DNA): TGCGCCAGCTCGCGAATAGCGGCCTCCTACAATGAGCAGTTCTTC.

The gene calls are TRBV12-3 or TRBV12-4 and TRBJ1-5; maybe TRBD1 (5 bases). The V end lost 3 bases, the J end lost 6 bases, and 12 bases lay between the germline ends. The CDR3 runs 14 residues. The CDR3, as DNA: TGTGCCAGCAGTTTTGAATATACAGGTCAGCCCCAGCATTTT. Its translation is CASSFEYTGQPQHF.

Points on this clonotype: A single base separates this from a much larger clone, so it may be a read error. The chain joins TRBV6-5 to TRBJ2-5; no firm D call. The CDR3 contains 14 residues. Germline assignment: CDR1 MNHEY and CDR2 SVGAGI. As DNA, the CDR3 is TGTGCCAGCAGTGACTCGTATCGAAGGGAGACCCAGTACTTC. Translation: CASSDSYRRETQYF.

In this sample, this clonotype turned up a few times. The chain uses TRBV5-1 and TRBJ2-1; D might be TRBD1 (6 bases). The CDR3 spans 13 residues. V was shortened by 4 bases and J by 7 bases, with 12 bases between the two germline ends. Germline CDR1 and CDR2: SGHRS and YFSETQ. The CDR3 here is CASSVGTPNEQFF. The CDR3 nucleotides read TGCGCCAGCAGCGTGGGGACACCTAATGAGCAGTTCTTC.

V usage is TRBV27 and J usage is TRBJ1-4; a possible D gene is TRBD1 (5 bases). This CDR3 region has 12 residues. Trimming took 4 bases from V and 12 from J, leaving 12 bases between them. The germline gives CDR1 MNHEY, CDR2 SMNVEV (reference sequence). CDR3 DNA: TGTGCCAGCAGTTATCGGCAGGGACAACTGTTTTTT. Translating gives CASSYRQGQLFF. The variable domain in full, with the rest retrieved from reference TRBV27 and TRBJ1-4, is EAQVTQNPRYLITVTGKKLTVTCSQNMNHEYMSWYRQDPGLGLRQIYYSMNVEVTDKGDVPEGYKVSRKEKRNFPLILESPSPNQTSLYFCASSYRQGQLFFGSGTQLSVL.

The chain is built from TRBV12-3 or TRBV12-4 and TRBJ2-5, with no clear D. The V gene lost 0 bases and the J gene lost 7 bases, with 18 bases spanning the gap. The length of the CDR3 is 16 residues. DNA of the CDR3: TGTGCCAGCAGTTTAGCGGTTGCCAGGTTTAAAGGGACCCAGTACTTC. This translates into CASSLAVARFKGTQYF.

This chain uses TRBV5-6 with TRBJ1-2, with 7 bases that match TRBD1. Germline V gene lookup returns CDR1 SGHDT and CDR2 YYEEEE. CDR3 length equals 14 residues. The trim removed 4 bases at V and 0 bases at J, leaving 3 bases unmatched. CDR3 sequence: CASSKGTANYGYTF. The CDR3 DNA reads as TGTGCCAGCAGCAAAGGGACAGCTAACTATGGCTACACCTTC.

The table lists this clonotype with many counts. The CDR3 DNA sequence: TGCAGCGTTGGCTACCAAGAGACCCAGTACTTC. It encodes CSVGYQETQYF. This chain links TRBV29-1 with TRBJ2-5; D is undetermined. The CDR3 loop spans 11 amino acids. The germline V gene encodes CDR1 SQVTM and CDR2 ANQGSEA. With 4 bases removed from V and 0 bases from J, the gap between germline ends came to 3 bases.

This clonotype has ten or more counts. The gene calls are TRBV29-1 and TRBJ2-6; TRBD2 matches 8 bases. The CDR3 totals 20 residues. The V gene's germline CDR1 is SQVTM and CDR2 ANQGSEA. V lost 6 bases, J lost 0 bases, and 19 bases stayed unmatched. This CDR3 reads CSVLGYPLSGTSSGANVLTF. The CDR3 bases are TGCAGCGTCCTGGGATACCCCCTTAGCGGGACTAGCTCTGGGGCCAACGTCCTGACTTTC.

At least ten counts were recorded for this clonotype. An end of the junction does not agree with germline; a read error may underlie this. The V and J genes are TRBV5-1 and TRBJ2-7; D is undetermined. Looked up from germline, CDR1 is SGHRS and CDR2 is YFSETQ. This CDR3 has 13 amino acids. The CDR3 loop reads CASSTGPSNEQYF. The DNA for the CDR3 is TGCGCCAGCAGCACCGGACCCTCCAACGAGCAGTACTTC. Full variable domain (outside the CDR3, taken from reference TRBV5-1 and TRBJ2-7): KAGVTQTPRYLIKTRGQQVTLSCSPISGHRSVSWYQQTPGQGLQFLFEYFSETQRNKGNFPGRFSGRQFSNSRSEMNVSTLELGDSALYLCASSTGPSNEQYFGPGTRLTVT.

This chain links TRBV18 with TRBJ1-4; TRBD1 matches 12 bases. After removal of 4 bases from V and 6 bases from J, the junction contained 3 bases not matched to a gene. The CDR3 is made up of 15 amino acids. In germline, CDR1 is KGHSH, CDR2 LQKENI. As DNA, the CDR3 is TGTGCCAGCTCACGGGACAGGGGGCGCGATGAAAAACTGTTTTTT. Translation gives CASSRDRGRDEKLFF.

This clonotype was seen a handful of times. J is TRBJ1-1 and V is TRBV29-1; possibly TRBD1 for D (5 bases). Trimming took 7 bases from V and 4 from J, leaving 13 bases between them. The CDR3 is 12 residues long. Germline V lookup: CDR1 SQVTM, CDR2 ANQGSEA. The CDR3 region has the DNA TGCAGCGCCATAAGGGGTAGCACTGAAGCTTTCTTT. Translated: CSAIRGSTEAFF.

This clonotype appeared many times. The V and J genes are TRBV14 and TRBJ2-3; TRBD1 matches at 9 bases. The CDR3 has 17 amino acids. CDR1 is SGHDN and CDR2 is FVKESK in the germline V gene. V was pared by 4 bases and J by 6 bases, with 14 bases of the junction left unmatched. The CDR3 coding sequence is TGTGCCAGCAGCCTTCCCTCGGCGGGACAGGGTGACGATACGCAGTATTTT. The encoded protein is CASSLPSAGQGDDTQYF. Full variable domain (outside the CDR3, taken from reference TRBV14 and TRBJ2-3): EAGVTQFPSHSVIEKGQTVTLRCDPISGHDNLYWYRRVMGKEIKFLLHFVKESKQDESGMPNNRFLAERTGGTYSTLKVQPAELEDSGVYFCASSLPSAGQGDDTQYFGPGTRLTVL.

Many counts were recorded for this clonotype. The genes are TRBV27 and TRBJ1-6, with 7 bases matching TRBD1. Looked up from germline, CDR1 is MNHEY and CDR2 is SMNVEV (reference sequence). The CDR3 loop spans 15 amino acids. The ends lost 3 bases at V and 4 bases at J; junction bases unmatched: 3. The CDR3 nucleotides read TGTGCCAGCAGTTTCCAGGGGGTATATAATTCACCCCTCCACTTT. Its protein is CASSFQGVYNSPLHF.

The sample holds many counts of this clonotype. A read error may account for a junction end that differs from germline. The CDR3 DNA sequence: TGTGCCAGCAGTTTGGACCGCACAGATACGCAGTATTTT. Protein product: CASSLDRTDTQYF. The gene calls are TRBV5-1 and TRBJ2-3; no firm D call. Germline V gene sequence: CDR1 SGHRS, CDR2 YFSETQ. There are 13 residues in the CDR3.

As concerns this clonotype: A much larger clone differs from this one at a single base, so this may be a read error. The J gene is TRBJ2-1, the V gene TRBV7-9; D is uncertain. In germline, CDR1 is SEHNR, CDR2 FQNEAQ (reference sequence). The CDR3 is 12 amino acids. For the CDR3, the DNA is TGTTCCAGCAGCGACCCTCCCGGGGAGCAGTTCTTC. Translated: CSSSDPPGEQFF.

The chain employs TRBV5-1 and TRBJ2-1; 10 bases line up with TRBD2. V lost 1 base and J lost 5; bases outside the gene matches: 6. Per germline, CDR1 SGHRS and CDR2 YFSETQ. This CDR3 comprises 16 residues. CDR3 sequence reads: CASSLPLAGGDNEQFF. CDR3 nucleotides: TGCGCCAGCAGCTTGCCCTTAGCGGGAGGTGACAATGAGCAGTTCTTC.

As regards this clonotype: An end of the junction does not agree with germline; a read error may underlie this. V is TRBV5-6 and J is TRBJ2-5; no clear D gene. The CDR3 runs 12 residues. The germline gives CDR1 SGHDT, CDR2 YYEEEE. Here the CDR3 DNA reads TGTACCAGCAGTCTTAGCAGTAATGAGCAGTACTTC. Translation: CTSSLSSNEQYF. Complete variable domain (other parts from reference TRBV5-6 and TRBJ2-5): DAGVTQSPTHLIKTRGQQVTLRCSPKSGHDTVSWYQQALGQGPQFIFQYYEEEERQRGNFPDRFSGHQFPNYSSELNVNALLLGDSALYLCTSSLSSNEQYFGPGTRLLVL.

The V and J genes are TRBV20-1 and TRBJ1-2, with D perhaps matching TRBD1 (6 bases). The CDR3 has 15 amino acids. Germline V gives CDR1 DFQATT, CDR2 SNEGSKA (reference sequence). V lost 5 bases and J 4 bases, leaving 20 bases between the germline ends. In DNA form, the CDR3 reads TGCAGTGCTGAACACAGACAGGCATCCTCCTATGGCTACACCTTC. Protein: CSAEHRQASSYGYTF.

This clonotype was observed once. Given a much more abundant clone one base away, this may be a read error. CDR3 coding DNA: TGTGCCAGCTCAGCGGGGGCAGGTAGCACAGATACGCAGTATTTT. Its translation: CASSAGAGSTDTQYF. The chain uses TRBV18 and TRBJ2-3; a weak D match, TRBD2 (7 bases). CDR3 length equals 15 residues. The V and J ends lost 5 bases and 0 bases respectively, with 12 bases between them. Germline-derived CDR1 and CDR2 are KGHSH and LQKENI.

The chain joins TRBV30 to TRBJ1-5, with D unresolved. CDR3 size: 12 residues. In germline, CDR1 is GTSNPN, CDR2 SVGIG (reference sequence). V was clipped by 1 base and J by 9 bases, with 10 bases between them. The CDR3 sequence: CAWSASSGPQHF. CDR3 coding DNA: TGTGCCTGGAGTGCAAGCAGTGGGCCCCAGCATTTT.